The source of this TCR beta chain is a study of shared clonotypes between healthy human individuals. Regarding the study as a whole: Approximately 5.3% was the fraction of naive CD4 clonotypes found shared across a few donors. Generally, naive subsets (rather than memory subsets) showed larger estimated richness.

Naive CD8 cells, CD45RO-negative and positively selected for CCR7, excluded terminally differentiated effector memory CD45RA+ cells. Of note for this clone: Its target is not known.

Across several immunoSEQ plates, the genomic DNA of each subset was split evenly. Produced via immunoSEQ multiplex PCR; TCRdb's table is partial and in-frame only. The sample has roughly 770,000 clones, roughly 96% seen once. The CDR3 loop spans 15 amino acids. From germline, CDR1 is SEHNR and CDR2 FQNEAQ (reference sequence). Trimming left V 5 bases short and J 8 bases short, with 18 bases between. This sequence joins TRBV7-9 and TRBJ1-4, with D possibly matching TRBD1 (6 bases). Sequencing was carried out using naive CD8+ T cells sorted from blood. The sequence was collected from a man aged 25 to 40 in good health. DNA for the CDR3: TGTGCCAGCAGCGCGTTACAGGGTGGGAGGGAAAAACTGTTTTTT. It specifies CASSALQGGREKLFF. The entire variable domain, with the rest obtained from reference TRBV7-9 and TRBJ1-4, is as follows: DTGVSQNPRHKITKRGQNVTFRCDPISEHNRLYWYRQTLGQGPEFLTYFQNEAQLEKSRLLSDRFSAERPKGSFSTLEIQRTEQGDSAMYLCASSALQGGREKLFFGSGTQLSVL.